The 12 T cell receptor beta chains listed next were all sequenced from one sample in a study of blood T cell repertoires in COVID-19. Clones were sequenced by immunoSEQ multiplex PCR, and TCRdb holds only the in-frame ones, with some missing. The sample has about 370,000 clones, roughly 92% seen once. Sample: PBMCs or T cells enriched from blood (not recorded which). All receptors derive from a woman in her forties who had been exposed to COVID-19.

The chain carries TRBV6-6 and TRBJ1-1; no definite D call. Germline CDR1 is MNHNY and CDR2 is SVGAGI (reference sequence). The V end was cut by 6 bases, the J end by 6 bases, with 14 bases between. This CDR3 has 13 amino acids. The CDR3 here is CASRFATLSEAFF. DNA for the CDR3: TGTGCCAGCAGATTTGCGACTCTTTCTGAAGCTTTCTTT.

The genes are TRBV12-3 or TRBV12-4 and TRBJ1-2; possible D gene TRBD1, 5 bases. The CDR3 has 12 residues. V gave up 3 bases and J gave up 12 bases, with 14 bases separating them. CDR3 nucleotides: TGTGCCAGCAGTTTTTCAGGGCAGGCTCACACCTTC. As protein: CASSFSGQAHTF.

The rearrangement links TRBV13 to TRBJ2-7; a weak D match, TRBD2 (5 bases). Per germline, CDR1 PRHDT and CDR2 FYEKMQ (reference sequence). The V gene lost 5 bases and the J gene lost 2 bases, with 10 bases spanning the gap. This CDR3 comprises 13 residues. This chain's CDR3 is CASSLTGAYEQYF. CDR3 nucleotide sequence: TGTGCCAGCAGCCTGACCGGGGCCTACGAGCAGTACTTC.

This clone has at least ten counts. V usage is TRBV27 and J usage is TRBJ1-4, with a weak D call TRBD1 (5 bases). The V and J ends lost 4 bases and 8 bases respectively, with 14 bases between them. Germline values: CDR1 MNHEY, CDR2 SMNVEV (reference sequence). The CDR3 has 14 residues. CDR3 amino acids: CASSYRGEGEKLFF. CDR3 sequence (DNA): TGTGCCAGCAGTTATCGGGGGGAAGGAGAAAAACTGTTTTTT.

The V call is TRBV28, the J call TRBJ2-5, with 11 bases fitting TRBD1. The CDR3 length is 16 residues. Losses at the gene ends were 2 bases for V and 5 bases for J; bases not matched to a gene: 7. In germline, CDR1 is MDHEN, CDR2 SYDVKM. The CDR3 DNA reads as TGTGCCAGCAGTTTAGTGGAGGGACAGGGGGTCGAGACCCAGTACTTC. Translating gives CASSLVEGQGVETQYF.

This sequence joins TRBV15 and TRBJ2-7, with TRBD2 matching over 8 bases. V shed 8 bases, J shed 3 bases, and the junction held 12 bases outside the gene matches. Germline-derived CDR1 and CDR2 are LNHNV and YYDKDF (reference sequence). The CDR3 length is 15 residues. The CDR3 loop reads CATGDGAGGSYEQYF. The CDR3 DNA sequence: TGTGCCACCGGTGACGGGGCGGGAGGAAGCTACGAGCAGTACTTC.

The chain combines TRBV6-5 with TRBJ2-1; 10 nucleotides line up with TRBD2. This CDR3 spans 15 amino acids. The V gene end was trimmed by 2 bases and the J gene end by 4 bases; junction bases not matched to a gene: 2. Germline assignment: CDR1 MNHEY and CDR2 SVGAGI. The CDR3 coding sequence is TGTGCCAGCAGTTACAAGCGGGAGGGTTACAATGAGCAGTTCTTC. This encodes CASSYKREGYNEQFF.

The genes are TRBV6-5 and TRBJ1-1; tentative D call: TRBD1 (6 bases). The CDR3 consists of 16 residues. Trimming removed 0 bases from V and 4 bases from J, with 15 bases in between. Germline CDR1 MNHEY, CDR2 SVGAGI. This CDR3 reads CASSYSMRSRGTEAFF. In DNA form, the CDR3 reads TGTGCCAGCAGTTACTCGATGCGGTCCAGGGGCACTGAAGCTTTCTTT.

This chain joins TRBV6-5 and TRBJ1-2; D ambiguous. This CDR3 has 14 amino acids. Trimming shortened V by 2 bases and J by 6 bases, and 13 bases separated the two germline ends. Per the germline V gene, CDR1 is MNHEY and CDR2 is SVGAGI. The CDR3 sequence: CASSYQAPFDGYTF. For the CDR3, the DNA is TGTGCCAGCAGTTACCAAGCTCCTTTTGATGGCTACACCTTC.

This chain links TRBV28 with TRBJ1-4; 7 positions match TRBD1. Looked up from germline, CDR1 is MDHEN and CDR2 is SYDVKM. The ends lost 5 bases at V and 7 bases at J; junction bases unmatched: 10. CDR3 size: 15 residues. CDR3: CASSLPTGRSEKLFF. The CDR3 nucleotides are TGTGCCAGCAGTCTCCCGACAGGGAGGAGTGAAAAACTGTTTTTT.

V is TRBV5-6 and J is TRBJ2-5; 8 bases line up with TRBD1. J was trimmed by 1 base and V by 5 bases; bases with no gene match: 4. CDR1 SGHDT and CDR2 YYEEEE come from the germline V gene. The CDR3 totals 14 residues. CDR3 nucleotides: TGTGCCAGCAGTACAGGGGGGAGCCAAGAGACCCAGTACTTC. This gives the protein CASSTGGSQETQYF.

This chain connects TRBV21-1 to TRBJ2-3; TRBD2, the D gene given by the table, was not confirmed from the DNA. TRBV21-1 is tagged as a pseudogene. This CDR3 comprises 13 residues. CDR3 in amino acids: CASSKNFSDTQYF. As DNA, the CDR3 is TGTGCCAGCAGCAAAAATTTCTCAGATACGCAGTATTTT.